One sample yielded the 20 T cell receptor beta chains listed below, sequenced in a study of CD8+ T cells in alopecia areata. RNA, once extracted, was reverse transcribed into cDNA for use as the sequencing template. The repertoire was sequenced with immunoSEQ multiplex PCR; TCRdb's copy has only in-frame clones and lacks some. The data hold about 160,000 clones, with less than 70% observed a single time. Treatment indicated: oral pan-JAK inhibitor, 5-10 mg twice daily. The sample in question was CD4+ T cells sorted from blood, obtained at week 4, from a patient treated with tofacitinib. The receptor set was obtained from a human donor with alopecia areata.

The rearrangement uses TRBV19 and TRBJ1-6; D remains unclear. Germline V CDR1 and CDR2: LNHDA, SQIVND (reference sequence). This CDR3 has 14 residues. Trimming took off 5 bases at V and 7 bases at J, with 12 bases between the two ends. As DNA, the CDR3 is TGTGCCAGTAGTCCCCCGGTGTGGAATTCACCCCTCCACTTT. Amino acids: CASSPPVWNSPLHF.

The V gene is TRBV10-2, the J gene TRBJ2-5; no reliable D call. Germline-derived CDR1 and CDR2 are WSHSY and SAAADI. This CDR3 comprises 12 residues. Trimming shortened V by 4 bases and J by 7 bases, and 10 bases separated the two germline ends. This CDR3 reads CASSALKGTQYF. The CDR3 DNA reads TGCGCCAGCAGTGCCCTCAAAGGGACCCAGTACTTC.

In this sample, this clone turned up once. The chain joins TRBV5-6 to TRBJ1-2, with unresolved D. V lost 3 bases and J lost 8, with 14 bases in between. The CDR3 contains 13 residues. Per germline, CDR1 SGHDT and CDR2 YYEEEE. CDR3 residues: CASSYGALGGYTF. Written as DNA, the CDR3 is TGTGCCAGCAGCTACGGAGCATTGGGAGGCTACACCTTC.

The rearrangement joins TRBV30 to TRBJ2-7; 9 nucleotides align to TRBD1. Germline loops: CDR1 GTSNPN, CDR2 SVGIG (reference sequence). This CDR3 contains 16 residues. The ends lost 4 bases at V and 2 bases at J; junction bases unmatched: 12. The CDR3 spells CAWIPFGTGRTYEQYF. CDR3 sequence (DNA): TGTGCCTGGATCCCCTTCGGGACAGGGAGAACCTACGAGCAGTACTTC.

The CDR3 sequence: CASSLDLAGGHTEAFF. CDR3 nucleotides: TGTGCCAGCAGCTTGGACTTGGCAGGGGGGCACACTGAAGCTTTCTTT. The genes are TRBV5-4 and TRBJ1-1; the match to TRBD1 covers 7 bases. Per the germline V gene, CDR1 is SGHNT and CDR2 is YYREEE (reference sequence). Losses at the gene ends were 0 bases for V and 3 bases for J; bases not matched to a gene: 8. This CDR3 has 16 residues.

This clone was recorded a few times. Other DNA variants within this sample encode the same CDR3. CDR3 sequence reads: CAWSAQGNTEAFF. DNA of the CDR3: TGTGCCTGGAGTGCACAGGGGAACACTGAAGCTTTCTTT. The rearrangement joins TRBV30 to TRBJ1-1, with D tentatively TRBD1 (6 bases). The CDR3 is 13 amino acids. V shed 1 base and J shed 1 base, with 7 bases lying between them. Germline values: CDR1 GTSNPN, CDR2 SVGIG (reference sequence).

In regard to this clone: Other nucleotide sequences in the sample specify the same CDR3. The chain has TRBV7-9 and TRBJ1-1, with 8 positions matching TRBD1. The junction had 2 bases not matched to a gene; V was cut back by 2 bases and J by 3 bases. This CDR3 spans 14 amino acids. CDR1 and CDR2 from the germline V gene are SEHNR and FQNEAQ (reference sequence). The CDR3, as DNA: TGTGCCAGCAGCTTACCAGGGGGCGACACTGAAGCTTTCTTT. Its translation: CASSLPGGDTEAFF.

V is TRBV5-4 and J is TRBJ2-5; 9 positions match TRBD2. The CDR3 contains 16 residues. V shed 4 bases and J 5 bases; nucleotides not matched to a gene: 12. Germline CDR1 SGHNT, CDR2 YYREEE (reference sequence). CDR3 loop: CASSPSQRGDSETQYF. As DNA, the CDR3 is TGTGCCAGCAGCCCCTCCCAGCGGGGGGACTCGGAGACCCAGTACTTC. The full variable domain, its missing parts supplied by reference TRBV5-4 and TRBJ2-5, is ETGVTQSPTHLIKTRGQQVTLRCSSQSGHNTVSWYQQALGQGPQFIFQYYREEENGRGNFPPRFSGLQFPNYSSELNVNALELDDSALYLCASSPSQRGDSETQYFGPGTRLLVL.

Concerning this clone itself: This sample also contains other DNA sequences that code for the same CDR3. The rearrangement links TRBV30 to TRBJ1-5; D is ambiguous. Germline CDR1 and CDR2: GTSNPN and SVGIG (reference sequence). This CDR3 comprises 13 residues. Trimming shortened V by 0 bases and J by 3 bases, and 6 bases separated the two germline ends. The CDR3, as DNA: TGTGCCTGGAGTGTTGACTCCAATCAGCCCCAGCATTTT. Amino acids: CAWSVDSNQPQHF. The full variable domain, in which reference TRBV30 and TRBJ1-5 provide the parts outside the CDR3, is SQTIHQWPATLVQPVGSPLSLECTVEGTSNPNLYWYRQAAGRGLQLLFYSVGIGQISSEVPQNLSASRPQDRQFILSSKKLLLSDSGFYLCAWSVDSNQPQHFGDGTRLSIL.

This chain links TRBV11-1 with TRBJ2-1; D unclear. CDR3 length: 11 amino acids. Trimming took off 4 bases at V and 9 bases at J, with 7 bases between the two ends. Germline CDR1 is SGHAT and CDR2 is FQDESV (reference sequence). The CDR3 region is CASSSIGEQFF. CDR3 sequence (DNA): TGTGCCAGCAGCTCAATCGGTGAGCAGTTCTTC.

J is TRBJ2-7 and V is TRBV4-1, with D maybe TRBD1 (5 bases). V was shortened by 4 bases and J by 1 base, with 14 bases between the two germline ends. The CDR3 contains 15 residues. Germline V gene data show CDR1 as MGHRA and CDR2 as YSYEKL. In nucleotides, the CDR3 is TGCGCCAGCAGCCCCTATGGACAAGGGTCCTACGAGCAGTACTTC. Its translation: CASSPYGQGSYEQYF.

This clone came up a few times. V and J are TRBV21-1 and TRBJ1-5. TRBV21-1 is deemed a pseudogene. The CDR3 runs to 16 residues. DNA for the CDR3: TGTGCCAGCTCACGTCGGCGAGGGCCGGACAATCAGCCCCAGCATTTT. Its protein product is CASSRRRGPDNQPQHF.

CDR3 sequence reads: CASSLGLAGGNYEQYF. DNA of the CDR3: TGTGCCAGCAGCCTAGGACTAGCGGGTGGGAACTACGAGCAGTACTTC. The chain recombines TRBV7-8 with TRBJ2-7; 11 nucleotides align to TRBD2. CDR3 length: 16 amino acids. Trimming cost V 5 bases and J 3 bases; bases outside gene matches: 9. Germline CDR1 SGHVS, CDR2 FQNEAQ.

This rearrangement joins TRBV6-5 to TRBJ2-7, with D uncertain. CDR3 length: 12 residues. Trimming shortened V by 7 bases and J by 7 bases, and 14 bases separated the two germline ends. Germline V lookup: CDR1 MNHEY, CDR2 SVGAGI. This CDR3 reads CASTSLSREQYF. CDR3 nucleotides: TGTGCCAGCACCAGCCTGTCGAGGGAGCAGTACTTC.

The chain has TRBV30 and TRBJ2-5; no definite D call. CDR1 is GTSNPN and CDR2 is SVGIG in the germline V gene (reference sequence). The CDR3 is 13 amino acids. The V end lost 6 bases, the J end lost 1 base, and 12 bases lay between the germline ends. The CDR3 region has the DNA TGTGCCTGTCTAGGGATTAGCCAAGAGACCCAGTACTTC. Its protein is CACLGISQETQYF.

This clone was counted a few times. V gene TRBV7-8 combines with J gene TRBJ2-2; 8 nucleotides agree with TRBD2. The CDR3 extends over 18 amino acids. Per the germline V gene, CDR1 is SGHVS and CDR2 is FQNEAQ. Trimming removed 5 bases from V and 2 bases from J; junction bases left unmatched: 13. The CDR3 spells CASSPKGHSGVNTGELFF. The DNA for the CDR3 is TGTGCCAGCAGCCCCAAAGGACATAGCGGGGTAAACACCGGGGAGCTGTTTTTT.

Only one count was recorded for this clone. The gene calls are TRBV29-1 and TRBJ1-2; D unresolved. The V end lost 6 bases, the J end lost 4 bases, and 12 bases lay between the germline ends. The CDR3 has 12 residues. Germline CDR1 SQVTM, CDR2 ANQGSEA. The CDR3 sequence: CSVGGSSYGYTF. CDR3 DNA: TGCAGCGTGGGCGGCAGCAGCTATGGCTACACCTTC.

This clone came up a few times. The CDR3 loop is CASSFTGVSYEQYF. The CDR3 DNA is TGTGCCAGCAGCTTCACGGGGGTCTCCTACGAGCAGTACTTC. The V gene is TRBV7-2, the J gene TRBJ2-7; tentative D call: TRBD2 (6 bases). The CDR3 has 14 residues. Germline V CDR1 and CDR2: SGHTA, FQGNSA. Trimming pared 3 bases from V and 0 bases from J, leaving 9 bases between.

The chain couples TRBV9 to TRBJ2-3; 8 positions match TRBD1. CDR1 SGDLS and CDR2 YYNGEE come from the germline V gene. The CDR3 consists of 13 residues. With V trimmed by 7 bases and J by 10 bases, 11 bases remained unmatched. CDR3 sequence: CASGERDRRAQYF. The CDR3 DNA reads as TGTGCCAGCGGCGAGAGGGACAGGCGGGCGCAGTATTTT.

This chain joins TRBV5-1 and TRBJ2-1, with D possibly matching TRBD2 (5 bases). Trimming cost V 1 base and J 0 bases, with 11 bases left between them. CDR3 size: 16 residues. The germline CDR1 and CDR2 sequences are SGHRS and YFSETQ. The CDR3 loop reads CASSLTSGSSYNEQFF. DNA for the CDR3: TGCGCCAGCAGCTTGACCAGCGGAAGCTCCTACAATGAGCAGTTCTTC.